This T cell receptor (beta chain) was found in a study of vaccination and CD4 T cells after COVID-19. Across the whole study: Four females and six males made up the convalescents, with two Hispanic.

Treatment reported: approximately 10-day PBMC culture with coronavirus spike peptide pools or control peptides (ViraFEST assay). The germline V gene has CDR1 DFQATT and CDR2 SNEGSKA (reference sequence). This CDR3 is built from 15 residues. With 8 bases clipped from V and 2 bases from J, the junction kept 15 bases outside the gene matches. Sequencing of the DNA from cultured CD4+ T cells was carried out with the Oncomine TCR Beta short-read assay. CD4+ T cells were cultured, and genomic DNA was extracted from them. Via MiXCR, TCRdb re-called the PCR reads, giving one row per CDR3 protein. The sample holds approximately 7,000 distinct CDR3 sequences, just under 75% seen once. About this clonotype itself: Its antigen is unidentified.

Sequencing used CD4+ T cells from blood, cultured in vitro. The TCR sequence derives from a human donor who had recovered from COVID-19. The chain carries TRBV20-1 and TRBJ2-7; 7 bases map to TRBD2. The CDR3 sequence: CSSADPRERTYEQYF. The CDR3 DNA is TGCAGTTCTGCAGACCCGCGGGAGCGGACCTACGAGCAGTACTTC.